The source of this T cell receptor (beta chain) is a study of identical twins. TCRdb re-called the 5' RACE reads through MiXCR, storing one row per CDR3 protein. The data contain around 470,000 distinct CDR3 sequences, over 12% of them seen just once; the ten biggest clones take up approximately 0.52%. All of the donors were Caucasians in good health. This CDR3 has 16 amino acids. Looked up from germline, CDR1 is SEHNR and CDR2 is FQNEAQ (reference sequence). The V end was cut by 2 bases, the J end by 0 bases, with 12 bases between. A further study also used this sample, focusing on yellow fever vaccine responses in identical twins.

The chain employs TRBV7-9 and TRBJ2-3; D call uncertain. Sequenced material: CD4+ T cells sorted from blood. This clonotype was sampled from a woman aged 18-29 years in good health. CDR3 loop: CASSLLVAVSTDTQYF. The CDR3 DNA reads as TGTGCCAGCAGCTTACTGGTAGCAGTTAGCACAGATACGCAGTATTTT.